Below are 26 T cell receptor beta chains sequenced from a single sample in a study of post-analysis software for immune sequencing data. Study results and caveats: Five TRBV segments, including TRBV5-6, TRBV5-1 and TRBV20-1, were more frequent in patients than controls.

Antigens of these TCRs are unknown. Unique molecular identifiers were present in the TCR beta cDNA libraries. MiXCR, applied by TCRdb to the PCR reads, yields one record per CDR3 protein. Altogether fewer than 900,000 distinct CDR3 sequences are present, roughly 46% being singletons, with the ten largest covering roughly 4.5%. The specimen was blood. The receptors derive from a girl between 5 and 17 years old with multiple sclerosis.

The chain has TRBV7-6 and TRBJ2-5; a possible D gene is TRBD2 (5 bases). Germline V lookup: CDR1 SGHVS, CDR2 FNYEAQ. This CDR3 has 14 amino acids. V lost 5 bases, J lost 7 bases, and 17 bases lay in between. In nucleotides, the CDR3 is TGTGCCAGCAGCCCCCTACTAGTTTCTGGGACCCAGTACTTC. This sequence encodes CASSPLLVSGTQYF.

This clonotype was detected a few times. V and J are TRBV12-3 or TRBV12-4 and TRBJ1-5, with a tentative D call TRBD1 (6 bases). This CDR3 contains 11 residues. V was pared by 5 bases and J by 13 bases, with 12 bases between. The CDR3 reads CASSTPGHQHF. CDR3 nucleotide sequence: TGTGCCAGCAGTACGCCGGGACATCAGCATTTT.

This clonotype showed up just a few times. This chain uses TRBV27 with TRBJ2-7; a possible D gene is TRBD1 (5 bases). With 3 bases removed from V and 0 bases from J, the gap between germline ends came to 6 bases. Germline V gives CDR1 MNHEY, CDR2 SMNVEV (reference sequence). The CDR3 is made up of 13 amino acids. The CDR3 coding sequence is TGTGCCAGCAGTTTTCAGGGCTCCTACGAGCAGTACTTC. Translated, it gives CASSFQGSYEQYF.

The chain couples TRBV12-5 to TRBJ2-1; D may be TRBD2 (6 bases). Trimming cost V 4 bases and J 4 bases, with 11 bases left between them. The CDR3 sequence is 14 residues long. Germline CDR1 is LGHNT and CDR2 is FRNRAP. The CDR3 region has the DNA TGTGCTAGTGGTTCAGACGGGGGATACAATGAGCAGTTCTTC. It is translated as CASGSDGGYNEQFF.

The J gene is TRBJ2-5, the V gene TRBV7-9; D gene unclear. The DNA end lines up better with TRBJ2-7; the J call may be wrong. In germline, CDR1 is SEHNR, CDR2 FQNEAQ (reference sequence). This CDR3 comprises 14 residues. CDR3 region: CASSLRGQPYEQYF. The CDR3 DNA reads TGTGCCAGCAGCTTACGAGGCCAGCCATACGAGCAGTACTTC.

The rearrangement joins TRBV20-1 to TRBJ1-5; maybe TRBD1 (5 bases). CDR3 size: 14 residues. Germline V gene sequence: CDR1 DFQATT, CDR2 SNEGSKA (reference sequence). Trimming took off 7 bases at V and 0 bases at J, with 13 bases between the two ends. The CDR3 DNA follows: TGCAGTGTGAATGACAGACATAGCAATCAGCCCCAGCATTTT. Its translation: CSVNDRHSNQPQHF.

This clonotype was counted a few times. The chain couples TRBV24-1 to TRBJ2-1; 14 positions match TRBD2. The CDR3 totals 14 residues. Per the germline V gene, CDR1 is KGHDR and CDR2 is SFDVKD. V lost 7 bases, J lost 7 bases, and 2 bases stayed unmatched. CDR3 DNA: TGTGCCACCAGGGGGACTAGCGGGAGAAATGAGCAGTTCTTC. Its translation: CATRGTSGRNEQFF.

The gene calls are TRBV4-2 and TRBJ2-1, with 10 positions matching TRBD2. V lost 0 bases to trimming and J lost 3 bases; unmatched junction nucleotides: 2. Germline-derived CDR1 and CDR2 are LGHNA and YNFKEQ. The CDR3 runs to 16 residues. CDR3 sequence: CASSQEAGGVYNEQFF. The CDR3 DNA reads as TGTGCCAGCAGCCAAGAAGCGGGAGGGGTCTACAATGAGCAGTTCTTC.

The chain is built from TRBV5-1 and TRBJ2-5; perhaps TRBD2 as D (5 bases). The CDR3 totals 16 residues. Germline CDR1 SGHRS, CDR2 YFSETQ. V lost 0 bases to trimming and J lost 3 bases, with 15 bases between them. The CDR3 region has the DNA TGCGCCAGCAGCTTGGCCGACTACGTTCCCAAAGAGACCCAGTACTTC. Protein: CASSLADYVPKETQYF.

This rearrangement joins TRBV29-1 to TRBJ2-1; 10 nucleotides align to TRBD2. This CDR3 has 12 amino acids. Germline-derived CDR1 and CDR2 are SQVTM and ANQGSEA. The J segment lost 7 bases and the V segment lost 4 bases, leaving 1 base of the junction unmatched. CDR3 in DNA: TGCAGCGTTGCACTAGCGGGGAATGAGCAGTTCTTC. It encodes CSVALAGNEQFF.

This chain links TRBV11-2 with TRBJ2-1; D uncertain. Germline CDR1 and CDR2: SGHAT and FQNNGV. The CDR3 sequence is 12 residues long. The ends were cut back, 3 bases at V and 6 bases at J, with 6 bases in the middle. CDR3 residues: CASSFDFNEQFF. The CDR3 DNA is TGTGCCAGCAGCTTCGACTTCAATGAGCAGTTCTTC.

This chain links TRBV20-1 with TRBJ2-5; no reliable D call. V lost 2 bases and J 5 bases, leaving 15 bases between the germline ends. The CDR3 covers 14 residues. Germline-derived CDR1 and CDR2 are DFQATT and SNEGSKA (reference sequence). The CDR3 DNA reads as TGCAGTGCTAGACCGACGCAGGTCTGGGAGACCCAGTACTTC. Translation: CSARPTQVWETQYF.

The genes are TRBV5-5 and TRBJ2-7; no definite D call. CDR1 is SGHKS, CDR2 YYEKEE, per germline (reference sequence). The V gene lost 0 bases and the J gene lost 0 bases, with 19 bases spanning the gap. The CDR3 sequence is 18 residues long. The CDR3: CASSLDGPPRFSSYEQYF. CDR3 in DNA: TGTGCCAGCAGCTTGGATGGGCCACCTCGATTTAGCTCCTACGAGCAGTACTTC.

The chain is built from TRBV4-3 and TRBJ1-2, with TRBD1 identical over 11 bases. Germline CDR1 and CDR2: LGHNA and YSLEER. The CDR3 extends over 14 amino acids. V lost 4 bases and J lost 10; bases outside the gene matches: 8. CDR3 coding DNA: TGCGCCAGCAGCCGCAGGACAGGGGGCGGTGACTACACCTTC. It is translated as CASSRRTGGGDYTF.

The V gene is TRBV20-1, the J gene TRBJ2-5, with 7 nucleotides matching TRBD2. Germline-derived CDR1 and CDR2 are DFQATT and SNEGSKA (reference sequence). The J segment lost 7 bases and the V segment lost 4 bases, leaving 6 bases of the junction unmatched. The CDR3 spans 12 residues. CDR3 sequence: CSAKAGYGTQYF. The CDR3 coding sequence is TGCAGTGCTAAAGCGGGGTACGGGACCCAGTACTTC.

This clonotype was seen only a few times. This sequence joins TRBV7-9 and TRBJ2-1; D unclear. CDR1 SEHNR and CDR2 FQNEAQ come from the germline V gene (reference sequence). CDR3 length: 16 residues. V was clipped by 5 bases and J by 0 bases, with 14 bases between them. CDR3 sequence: CASSLPPISSYNEQFF. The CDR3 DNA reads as TGTGCCAGCAGCCTCCCCCCCATCAGCTCCTACAATGAGCAGTTCTTC.

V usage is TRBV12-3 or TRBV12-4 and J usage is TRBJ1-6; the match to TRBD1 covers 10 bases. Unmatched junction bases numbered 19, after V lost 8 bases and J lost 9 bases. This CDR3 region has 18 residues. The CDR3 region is CASQLSDRGFEGRSPLHF. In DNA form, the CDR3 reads TGTGCCAGCCAATTGTCGGACAGGGGGTTTGAGGGGCGTTCACCCCTCCACTTT.

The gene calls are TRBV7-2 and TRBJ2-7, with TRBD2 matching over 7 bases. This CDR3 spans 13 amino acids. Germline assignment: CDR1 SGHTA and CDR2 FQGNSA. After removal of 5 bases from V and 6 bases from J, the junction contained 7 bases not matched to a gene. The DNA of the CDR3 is TGTGCCAGCAGCACGGGAGGAGAAGTCGAGCAGTACTTC. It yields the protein CASSTGGEVEQYF.

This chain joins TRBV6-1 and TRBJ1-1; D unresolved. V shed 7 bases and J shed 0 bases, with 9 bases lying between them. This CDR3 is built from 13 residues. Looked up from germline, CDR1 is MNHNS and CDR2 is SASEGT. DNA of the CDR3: TGTGCCAGCACTCCCAGTATGAACACTGAAGCTTTCTTT. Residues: CASTPSMNTEAFF.

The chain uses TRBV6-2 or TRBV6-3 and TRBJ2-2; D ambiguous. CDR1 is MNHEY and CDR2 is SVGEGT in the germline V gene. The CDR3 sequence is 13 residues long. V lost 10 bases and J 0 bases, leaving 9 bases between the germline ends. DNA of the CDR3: TGTGCCACCTGGGCGGCGAACACCGGGGAGCTGTTTTTT. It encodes CATWAANTGELFF.

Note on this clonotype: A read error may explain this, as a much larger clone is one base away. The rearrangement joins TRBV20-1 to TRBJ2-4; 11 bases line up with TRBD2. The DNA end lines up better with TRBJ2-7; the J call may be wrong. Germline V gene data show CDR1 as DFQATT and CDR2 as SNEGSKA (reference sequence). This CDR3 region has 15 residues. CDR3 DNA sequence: TGCAGTGCTACTGGACTAGCGGGTAATTCCTGCGAGCAGTACTTC. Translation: CSATGLAGNSCEQYF.

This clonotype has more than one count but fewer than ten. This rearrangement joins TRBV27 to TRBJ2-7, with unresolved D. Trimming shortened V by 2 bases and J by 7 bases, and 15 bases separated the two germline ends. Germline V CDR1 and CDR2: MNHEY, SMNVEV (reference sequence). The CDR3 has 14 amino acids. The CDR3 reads CASSLTSNRLEQYF. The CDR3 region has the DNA TGTGCCAGCAGTTTAACCTCGAACCGATTGGAGCAGTACTTC.

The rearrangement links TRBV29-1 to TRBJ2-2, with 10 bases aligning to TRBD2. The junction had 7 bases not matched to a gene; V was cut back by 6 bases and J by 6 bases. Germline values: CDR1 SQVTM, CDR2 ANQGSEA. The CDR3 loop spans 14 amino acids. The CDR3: CSVAAGGPAGELFF. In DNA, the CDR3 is TGCAGCGTGGCAGCGGGAGGGCCAGCCGGGGAGCTGTTTTTT.

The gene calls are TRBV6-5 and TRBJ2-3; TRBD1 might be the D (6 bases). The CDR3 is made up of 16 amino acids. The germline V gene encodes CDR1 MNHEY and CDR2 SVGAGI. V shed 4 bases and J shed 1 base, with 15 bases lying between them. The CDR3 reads CASSFSGVGGTDTQYF. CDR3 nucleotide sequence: TGTGCCAGCAGTTTTTCAGGGGTAGGCGGCACAGATACGCAGTATTTT.

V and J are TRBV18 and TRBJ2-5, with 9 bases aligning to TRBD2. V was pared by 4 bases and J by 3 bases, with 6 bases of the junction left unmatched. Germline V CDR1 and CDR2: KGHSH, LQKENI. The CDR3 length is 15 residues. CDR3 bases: TGTGCCAGCTCACGCGACCTAGCGGGAAAAGAGACCCAGTACTTC. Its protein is CASSRDLAGKETQYF.

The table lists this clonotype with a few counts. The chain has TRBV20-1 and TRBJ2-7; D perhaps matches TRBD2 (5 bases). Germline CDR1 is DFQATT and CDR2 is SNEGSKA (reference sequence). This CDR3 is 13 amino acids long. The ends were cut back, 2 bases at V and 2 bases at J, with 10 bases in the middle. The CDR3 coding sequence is TGCAGTGCTAGATTTCGGGATACCTACGAGCAGTACTTC. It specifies CSARFRDTYEQYF.